One and the same sample provided the 9 T cell receptor beta chains below, sequenced in a study of tissue T cells after allogeneic stem cell transplantation. Data came from immunoSEQ multiplex PCR; TCRdb stores just in-frame clones and leaves some out. The repertoire includes more than 10,000 clones, approximately 38% of them detected once, and 1.8% sits in the top ten. Time point denoted: mouse harvest day 7 after allogeneic transplant. Each mouse received 10^7 T-cell-depleted marrow cells plus 10^6 splenic CD5+ T cells by tail vein. Sequencing was done on a sample of skin. These receptors all come from a female BALB/c mouse given C57BL/6 T cells with graft-versus-host disease after an allogeneic hematopoietic cell transplant.

A single count supports this clone. These gene names are mouse names. The read gets to within 1 residue of the CDR3 end, and the germline J gene fills in the rest. The rearrangement uses TRBV13-2 and TRBJ2-3; a weak D match, TRBD1 (5 bases). CDR1 and CDR2 (germline): NNHNN, SYGAGS (reference sequence). This CDR3 comprises 14 residues. V dropped 2 bases and J dropped 1 base, with 8 bases sitting between them. The sequenced part of the CDR3 DNA is TGTGCCAGCGGTGACAGGGATGGTGCAGAAACGCTGTAT. It specifies CASGDRDGAETLY. The CDR3 in its entirety is CASGDRDGAETLYF.

Regarding this clone: Gene names and germline refer to mouse. Read data end 1 residue before the CDR3 end; the end is taken from the germline J gene. The V call is TRBV12-2, the J call TRBJ2-5; D is ambiguous. V shed 0 bases and J shed 0 bases, with 9 bases lying between them. CDR3 length equals 15 residues. Germline CDR1 SGHLS, CDR2 HYDKME. This chain's CDR3 is CASSLEGFNQDTQYF. The sequenced part of the CDR3 DNA is TGTGCCAGCTCTCTCGAGGGATTTAACCAAGACACCCAGTAC.

About this clone itself: The gene names given are mouse names. Read sequence stops 1 residue before the CDR3 end, and the germline J gene provides the missing end. Different DNA sequences within this sample yield the same CDR3. The J gene is TRBJ2-5, the V gene TRBV15; unclear D gene. CDR1 and CDR2 (germline): SGHND, FRSKSL. Trimming pared 6 bases from V and 4 bases from J, leaving 5 bases between. The CDR3 length is 11 residues. CDR3 loop: CASSFEDTQYF. The DNA read from the CDR3 is TGTGCCAGCAGCTTTGAAGACACCCAGTAC.

In regard to this clone: The listed genes are named as in mouse. The observed sequence ends 1 residue before the CDR3 terminus, with the missing tail filled in from the germline J gene. This chain joins TRBV1 and TRBJ1-1; a possible D gene is TRBD1 (5 bases). Germline V gene data show CDR1 as NSQYPW and CDR2 as LRSPGD (reference sequence). The V and J ends lost 3 bases and 0 bases respectively, with 11 bases between them. The CDR3 runs to 15 residues. The CDR3 sequence is CTCSAGTLANTEVFF. The part of the CDR3 DNA that was read is TGCACCTGCAGTGCCGGGACGCTTGCAAACACAGAAGTCTTC.

Points on this clone: The gene symbols are mouse symbols. Sequencing ends 1 residue short of the CDR3 end; the germline J gene provides the rest. The chain uses TRBV2 and TRBJ2-2; D uncertain. Trimming took off 0 bases at V and 0 bases at J, with 2 bases between the two ends. The CDR3 has 14 residues. The V gene's germline CDR1 is LGHNA and CDR2 YSYQKL. CDR3 sequence reads: CASSQDANTGQLYF. CDR3 bases read: TGTGCCAGCAGCCAAGATGCAAACACCGGGCAGCTCTAC.

With regard to this clone: Genes and germline are mouse. With the read ending 1 residue before the CDR3 end, the germline J gene is used to fill in that end. The chain has TRBV16 and TRBJ1-5; 7 bases map to TRBD1. Germline V gene sequence: CDR1 SGHSA, CDR2 FRNQAP. This CDR3 comprises 15 residues. The trim removed 1 base at V and 2 bases at J, leaving 2 bases unmatched. The CDR3 bases that were read are TGTGCAAGCAGCTTAGTAGGGGGCGACAACCAGGCTCCGCTT. Its translation is CASSLVGGDNQAPL. The full-length CDR3 reads as CASSLVGGDNQAPLF.

This clone was found a few times. Gene names and germline match the mouse. The read ends 1 residue shy of where the CDR3 ends; the end is completed using the germline J gene. V is TRBV26 and J is TRBJ1-2, with D hard to call. Germline V lookup: CDR1 KGHPV, CDR2 FQNQEV (reference sequence). Trimming took 2 bases from V and 0 from J, leaving 4 bases between them. The CDR3 spans 13 residues. CDR3 DNA (partial): TGTGCCAGCAGTCTGGCAACAAACTCCGACTACACC. Its translation is CASSLATNSDYT. The entire CDR3 is CASSLATNSDYTF.

Details on this clone: The germline and genes are mouse ones. The CDR3 end is not reached by the read, which stops 1 residue before it; the germline J gene fills it in. This chain connects TRBV19 to TRBJ2-7; TRBD1 is a possible D gene (6 bases). Per the germline V gene, CDR1 is FNHDT and CDR2 is SITEND (reference sequence). The CDR3 consists of 14 residues. V was pared by 1 base and J by 4 bases, with 12 bases between. The sequenced CDR3 bases are TGTGCCAGCAGTATACCCGGGACAATTTATGAACAGTAC. Protein: CASSIPGTIYEQY. The entire CDR3 reads CASSIPGTIYEQYF.

As concerns this clone: Gene names and germline match the mouse. The read finishes 1 residue shy of the CDR3 end, and the germline J gene is used to complete it. This rearrangement joins TRBV26 to TRBJ2-4; D unresolved. Germline values: CDR1 KGHPV, CDR2 FQNQEV (reference sequence). The CDR3 consists of 14 residues. Trimming shortened V by 4 bases and J by 0 bases, and 8 bases separated the two germline ends. The CDR3 protein is CASSRSRSQNTLYF. The CDR3 bases that were read are TGTGCCAGCAGTCGGAGCAGAAGTCAAAACACCTTGTAC.